These 6 T cell receptor beta chains came from one sample sequenced in a study of T cell responses to AZD1222 COVID-19 vaccine (dated by TCRdb to the early 2020s). This specimen's time point label, interpreted: about 28 days (+/-7) after the second vaccine dose. Preparation of the library involved the immunoSEQ multiplex PCR assay. In its TCRdb copy, this immuneACCESS table keeps in-frame sequences only and misses some clones. Where compared with another copy, unresolved V genes explain less than half of these, and the others have no known cause. Counted in this sample were 130,000 to 150,000 clones; more than 70% of them appeared once. The top ten hold 5.1% of the sample. Here the sequenced sample was peripheral blood, taken 28 days after the second AZD1222 dose. The receptor source for this set is an adult who received the AZD1222 COVID-19 vaccine.

The chain joins TRBV15 to TRBJ1-3; 8 positions match TRBD1. The ends lost 5 bases at V and 4 bases at J; junction bases unmatched: 4. The CDR3 has 14 residues. Germline V CDR1 and CDR2: LNHNV, YYDKDF (reference sequence). The CDR3 DNA reads TGTGCCACCAGCCCAGGGGGCCTAGGAAACACCATATATTTT. Its translation: CATSPGGLGNTIYF.

CDR3 in DNA: TGCGCCAGCAGCCAACTACTAGCGCCTGAGCAGTTCTTC. Encoded protein: CASSQLLAPEQFF. The chain carries TRBV4-1 and TRBJ2-1; 7 nucleotides agree with TRBD2. Germline lookup yields CDR1 MGHRA and CDR2 YSYEKL. Losses at the gene ends were 2 bases for V and 9 bases for J; bases not matched to a gene: 4. The CDR3 is 13 amino acids.

V gene TRBV7-2 combines with J gene TRBJ2-4; D is possibly TRBD2 (5 bases). CDR3 length: 16 amino acids. CDR1 and CDR2 (germline): SGHTA, FQGNSA. V was pared by 5 bases and J by 2 bases, with 16 bases between. The CDR3 sequence is CASSLSRTGTKNIQYF. DNA of the CDR3: TGTGCCAGCAGCCTCTCGAGGACGGGAACCAAAAACATTCAGTACTTC. Using reference TRBV7-2 and TRBJ2-4 for the parts outside the CDR3, the full variable domain is GAGVSQSPSNKVTEKGKDVELRCDPISGHTALYWYRQSLGQGLEFLIYFQGNSAPDKSGLPSDRFSAERTGGSVSTLTIQRTQQEDSAVYLCASSLSRTGTKNIQYFGAGTRLSVL.

The chain uses TRBV7-2 and TRBJ2-5, with a tentative D call TRBD2 (6 bases). The CDR3 loop spans 15 amino acids. The germline gives CDR1 SGHTA, CDR2 FQGNSA. The ends were cut back, 3 bases at V and 0 bases at J, with 11 bases in the middle. For the CDR3, the DNA is TGTGCCAGCAGCTTCCGCCGGGGGTACCAAGAGACCCAGTACTTC. The encoded protein is CASSFRRGYQETQYF. Full variable domain (remainder filled in from reference TRBV7-2 and TRBJ2-5): GAGVSQSPSNKVTEKGKDVELRCDPISGHTALYWYRQSLGQGLEFLIYFQGNSAPDKSGLPSDRFSAERTGGSVSTLTIQRTQQEDSAVYLCASSFRRGYQETQYFGPGTRLLVL.

This clone was counted once. The chain combines TRBV11-2 with TRBJ2-7; 8 bases fit TRBD2. Germline CDR1 and CDR2: SGHAT and FQNNGV. After removal of 3 bases from V and 0 bases from J, the junction contained 4 bases not matched to a gene. The CDR3 covers 15 residues. CDR3 nucleotide sequence: TGTGCCAGCAGCTTCCGCGGGGGGTCCTCCTACGAGCAGTACTTC. Encoded protein: CASSFRGGSSYEQYF.

The J gene is TRBJ2-7, the V gene TRBV6-6; no clear D. V lost 6 bases and J lost 3, with 9 bases in between. The germline V gene encodes CDR1 MNHNY and CDR2 SVGAGI (reference sequence). The CDR3 extends over 12 amino acids. CDR3 in DNA: TGTGCCAGCAGGGAGTACGGCTACGAGCAGTACTTC. The encoded protein is CASREYGYEQYF.